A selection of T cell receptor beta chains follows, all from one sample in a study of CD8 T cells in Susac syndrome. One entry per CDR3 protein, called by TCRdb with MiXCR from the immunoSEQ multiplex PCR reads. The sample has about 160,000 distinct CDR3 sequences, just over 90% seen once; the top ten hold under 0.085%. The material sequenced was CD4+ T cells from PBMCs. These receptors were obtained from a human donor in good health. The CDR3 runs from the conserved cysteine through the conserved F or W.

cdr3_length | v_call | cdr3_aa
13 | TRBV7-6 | CASSWTNQETQYF
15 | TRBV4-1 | CASRPDRGADNEQFF
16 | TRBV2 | CASIGGRLAGIDEQYF
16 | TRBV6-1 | CASRNQGPLPYNEQFF
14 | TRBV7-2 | CASSRQGGNTEAFF
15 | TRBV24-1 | CATSQFGTTGNEQFF
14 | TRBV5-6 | CASILAGGGDTQYF
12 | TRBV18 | CASSTYDPRKYF
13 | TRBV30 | CAWGPRTYQPQHF
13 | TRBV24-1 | CATRQGIAGELFF
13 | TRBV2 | CASSGLAGFGQFF
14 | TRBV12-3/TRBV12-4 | CASSWGLVLEEQYF
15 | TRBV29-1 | CSVTPKGGRTGELFF
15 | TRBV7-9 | CASSLVEAGRNEQYF
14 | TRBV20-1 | CSAPTSPSIDTQYF
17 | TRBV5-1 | CASSLRADPSGANVLTF
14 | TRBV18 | CASSPGTILYEQYF
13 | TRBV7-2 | CASSLWGGEKLFF
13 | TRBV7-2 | CASSSSLDGELFF
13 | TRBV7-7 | CASSTTVNTEAFF
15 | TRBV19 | CASSEVGEAAQPQHF
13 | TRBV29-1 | CSVRRDFQETQYF
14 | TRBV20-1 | CSASSLGSNQPQHF
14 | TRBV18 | CASSGDRGPYEQYF
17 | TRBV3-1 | CASSHYGLAGAEDTQYF
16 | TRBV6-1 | CASSDPTNSNTGELFF
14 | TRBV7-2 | CASSRDRGAETQYF
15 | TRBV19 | CASSTSGRGLGELFF
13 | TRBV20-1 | CSARGDSNTEAFF